One and the same sample provided the 17 T cell receptor beta chains below, sequenced in a study of T-cell memory formation after mild COVID-19. One entry per CDR3 protein results from TCRdb running MiXCR on the 5' RACE reads. The data show 250,000 to 350,000 distinct CDR3 sequences, with 15% to 20% seen just once and roughly 23% held by the top ten. The specimen was PBMCs or a T cell subset sorted from them (not recorded which). The receptors derive from a man between 18 and 35 years old who had mild COVID-19 (a few samples of this study predate the infection). Cell type and time point are not known.

The chain uses TRBV10-2 and TRBJ2-3; D might be TRBD2 (6 bases). Per the germline V gene, CDR1 is WSHSY and CDR2 is SAAADI. V gave up 6 bases and J gave up 1 base, with 8 bases separating them. The length of the CDR3 is 13 residues. The CDR3 DNA sequence: TGCGCCAGCAGGGCTAGCGGCACAGATACGCAGTATTTT. The encoded protein is CASRASGTDTQYF.

This clonotype was counted only a few times. The rearrangement uses TRBV5-4 and TRBJ2-1; the match to TRBD2 covers 8 bases. The germline gives CDR1 SGHNT, CDR2 YYREEE (reference sequence). V lost 3 bases, J lost 5 bases, and 4 bases stayed unmatched. This CDR3 region has 14 residues. The CDR3 DNA reads TGTGCCAGCAGCTGGGTAGCGGGGAACAATGAGCAGTTCTTC. Protein: CASSWVAGNNEQFF. The entire variable domain, with the rest obtained from reference TRBV5-4 and TRBJ2-1, is as follows: ETGVTQSPTHLIKTRGQQVTLRCSSQSGHNTVSWYQQALGQGPQFIFQYYREEENGRGNFPPRFSGLQFPNYSSELNVNALELDDSALYLCASSWVAGNNEQFFGPGTRLTVL.

This chain links TRBV4-3 with TRBJ2-2; D may correspond to TRBD1 or TRBD2 (6 bases each). Germline V gene sequence: CDR1 LGHNA, CDR2 YSLEER. This CDR3 spans 16 amino acids. V lost 4 bases and J lost 1, with 13 bases in between. The DNA for the CDR3 is TGCGCCAGCAGCCGAAACCGGGGGCAGAACACCGGGGAGCTGTTTTTT. This codes for CASSRNRGQNTGELFF.

In this sample, this clonotype turned up a few times. This chain links TRBV12-3 or TRBV12-4 with TRBJ2-3, with 10 nucleotides matching TRBD2. Trimming removed 7 bases from V and 0 bases from J; junction bases left unmatched: 7. This CDR3 region has 16 residues. The CDR3 nucleotides read TGTGCCAGCAACCGAGATAGCGGGGGGAGCACAGATACGCAGTATTTT. Translation: CASNRDSGGSTDTQYF.

This clonotype was observed a few times. This chain links TRBV4-3 with TRBJ2-5; the D is unclear. The CDR3 has 14 residues. Between the trimmed V and J ends, which lost 0 bases and 5 bases, there was a span of 10 bases. Germline CDR1 and CDR2: LGHNA and YSLEER. CDR3 coding DNA: TGCGCCAGCAGCCAAGATTGGAAATTGGAGACCCAGTACTTC. It codes for CASSQDWKLETQYF.

This rearrangement joins TRBV5-5 to TRBJ1-4; D is undetermined. V dropped 0 bases and J dropped 0 bases, with 9 bases sitting between them. CDR3 size: 16 residues. Germline V gene sequence: CDR1 SGHKS, CDR2 YYEKEE (reference sequence). This CDR3 is CASSLGLYATNEKLFF. CDR3 coding DNA: TGTGCCAGCAGCTTGGGACTGTACGCAACTAATGAAAAACTGTTTTTT. The variable domain in full, completed from reference TRBV5-5 and TRBJ1-4, reads DAGVTQSPTHLIKTRGQQVTLRCSPISGHKSVSWYQQVLGQGPQFIFQYYEKEERGRGNFPDRFSARQFPNYSSELNVNALLLGDSALYLCASSLGLYATNEKLFFGSGTQLSVL.

This clonotype turned up a few times. V and J are TRBV4-1 and TRBJ2-7; 11 nucleotides match TRBD1. Germline V CDR1 and CDR2: MGHRA, YSYEKL. This CDR3 has 15 amino acids. V dropped 0 bases and J dropped 2; count of bases not matched to a gene: 0. CDR3 DNA: TGCGCCAGCAGCCAAGAGGGACAGGGGGCCTACGAGCAGTACTTC. This codes for CASSQEGQGAYEQYF.

This clonotype was picked up a small number of times. The rearrangement joins TRBV27 to TRBJ2-7; D is unclear. This CDR3 is built from 13 residues. Per the germline V gene, CDR1 is MNHEY and CDR2 is SMNVEV (reference sequence). The V gene lost 4 bases and the J gene lost 3 bases, with 10 bases spanning the gap. The CDR3 spells CASSSPLLYEQYF. In DNA form, the CDR3 reads TGTGCCAGCAGTTCACCTCTTCTCTACGAGCAGTACTTC.

V is TRBV5-1 and J is TRBJ2-1; D may be TRBD1 or TRBD2 (5 bases each). Germline V lookup: CDR1 SGHRS, CDR2 YFSETQ. Trimming took 7 bases from V and 4 from J, leaving 12 bases between them. The CDR3 contains 13 residues. The CDR3, as DNA: TGCGCCAGCCGGGACCCGGTATACAATGAGCAGTTCTTC. Its translation: CASRDPVYNEQFF.

The chain joins TRBV7-8 to TRBJ1-5, with a weak D call TRBD1 (6 bases). CDR1 is SGHVS, CDR2 FQNEAQ, per germline. The length of the CDR3 is 17 residues. The ends were cut back, 7 bases at V and 0 bases at J, with 19 bases in the middle. The CDR3 region has the DNA TGTGCCAGCAAAGAAGAAGCCGGGACAACTAGCAATCAGCCCCAGCATTTT. Amino acids: CASKEEAGTTSNQPQHF.

The chain links TRBV29-1 to TRBJ2-3, with 12 positions matching TRBD2. The trim removed 1 base at V and 6 bases at J, leaving 14 bases unmatched. Germline V CDR1 and CDR2: SQVTM, ANQGSEA. This CDR3 contains 18 residues. CDR3 region: CSVEARQASGGAWDTQYF. The CDR3 nucleotides are TGCAGCGTTGAAGCCCGCCAGGCTAGCGGGGGGGCCTGGGATACGCAGTATTTT.

J is TRBJ2-1 and V is TRBV6-2 or TRBV6-3; D may be TRBD1 or TRBD2 (6 bases each). This CDR3 region has 12 residues. Between the trimmed V and J ends, which lost 6 bases and 7 bases, there was a span of 10 bases. Germline V gene sequence: CDR1 MNHEY, CDR2 SVGEGT. The CDR3 sequence is CASRKGGNEQFF. The CDR3 DNA is TGTGCCAGCAGGAAAGGGGGGAATGAGCAGTTCTTC.

CDR3 amino acids: CASSSLESYEQYF. DNA for the CDR3: TGTGCCAGCAGCTCCCTCGAATCCTACGAGCAGTACTTC. This rearrangement joins TRBV7-3 to TRBJ2-7, with D hard to call. This CDR3 contains 13 residues. V gave up 4 bases and J gave up 1 base, with 8 bases separating them. The germline V gene has CDR1 SGHTA and CDR2 FQGTGA.

This clonotype was seen only a few times. The chain recombines TRBV28 with TRBJ1-6, with TRBD1 matching 12 bases. V lost 4 bases to trimming and J lost 6 bases; unmatched junction nucleotides: 4. CDR1 and CDR2 (germline): MDHEN, SYDVKM. The CDR3 is 16 residues long. CDR3 protein: CASSSGTGGSNSPLHF. CDR3 DNA sequence: TGTGCCAGCAGTTCAGGGACAGGGGGCAGTAATTCACCCCTCCACTTT.

The chain joins TRBV7-2 to TRBJ2-2; the match to TRBD2 covers 8 bases. The V segment lost 4 bases and the J segment 8 bases; nucleotides outside the gene matches: 12. The CDR3 runs to 16 residues. Germline CDR1 reads SGHTA; CDR2 reads FQGNSA. CDR3 nucleotides: TGTGCCAGCAGCTCAGCCAGGACCGGGGGGGCTGGGGAGCTGTTTTTT. Translated: CASSSARTGGAGELFF.

J is TRBJ2-5 and V is TRBV6-5; a weak D match, TRBD1 (6 bases). CDR3 length equals 13 residues. Germline V CDR1 and CDR2: MNHEY, SVGAGI. V lost 6 bases and J 3 bases, leaving 11 bases between the germline ends. CDR3 sequence (DNA): TGTGCCAGCAGAACAGGGTTCGAAGAGACCCAGTACTTC. Translating it yields CASRTGFEETQYF.

The CDR3 coding sequence is TGTGCCAGTAGTGCCCCCGGGACAGGGGATAGTCAGCCCCAGCATTTT. Translated: CASSAPGTGDSQPQHF. This chain connects TRBV19 to TRBJ1-5; 10 nucleotides align to TRBD1. J was trimmed by 6 bases and V by 5 bases; bases with no gene match: 10. Germline V gene sequence: CDR1 LNHDA, CDR2 SQIVND (reference sequence). CDR3 length: 16 amino acids. Full variable domain (missing parts from reference TRBV19 and TRBJ1-5): DGGITQSPKYLFRKEGQNVTLSCEQNLNHDAMYWYRQDPGQGLRLIYYSQIVNDFQKGDIAEGYSVSREKKESFPLTVTSAQKNPTAFYLCASSAPGTGDSQPQHFGDGTRLSIL.